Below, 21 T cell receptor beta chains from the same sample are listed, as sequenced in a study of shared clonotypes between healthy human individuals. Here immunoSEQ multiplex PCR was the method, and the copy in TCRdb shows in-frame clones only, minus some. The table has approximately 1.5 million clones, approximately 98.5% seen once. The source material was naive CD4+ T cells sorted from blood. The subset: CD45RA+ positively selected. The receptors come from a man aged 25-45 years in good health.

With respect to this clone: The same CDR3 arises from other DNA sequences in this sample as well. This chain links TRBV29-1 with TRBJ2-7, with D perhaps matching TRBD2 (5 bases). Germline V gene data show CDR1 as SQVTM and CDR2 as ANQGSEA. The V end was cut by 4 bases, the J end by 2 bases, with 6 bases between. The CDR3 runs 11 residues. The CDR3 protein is CSVGGAYEQYF. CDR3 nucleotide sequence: TGCAGCGTTGGGGGAGCCTACGAGCAGTACTTC.

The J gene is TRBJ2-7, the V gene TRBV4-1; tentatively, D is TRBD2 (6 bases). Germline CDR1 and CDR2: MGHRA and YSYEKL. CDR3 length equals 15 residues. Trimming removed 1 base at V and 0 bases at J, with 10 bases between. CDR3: CASSQGDFSSYEQYF. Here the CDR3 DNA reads TGCGCCAGCAGCCAAGGGGACTTTTCCTCCTACGAGCAGTACTTC.

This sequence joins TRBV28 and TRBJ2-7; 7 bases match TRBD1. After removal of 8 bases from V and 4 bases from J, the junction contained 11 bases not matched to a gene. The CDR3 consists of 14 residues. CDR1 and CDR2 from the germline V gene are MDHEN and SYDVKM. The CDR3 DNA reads TGTGCCAGCCGGTTAGGGGGCGCGAGGTACGAGCAGTACTTC. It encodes CASRLGGARYEQYF.

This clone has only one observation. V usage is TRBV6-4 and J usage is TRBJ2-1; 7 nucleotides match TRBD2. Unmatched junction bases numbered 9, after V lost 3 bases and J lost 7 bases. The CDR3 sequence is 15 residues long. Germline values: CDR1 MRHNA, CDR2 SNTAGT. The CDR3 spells CASSEGVLARNEQFF. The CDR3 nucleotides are TGTGCCAGCAGTGAGGGGGTACTAGCGAGGAATGAGCAGTTCTTC.

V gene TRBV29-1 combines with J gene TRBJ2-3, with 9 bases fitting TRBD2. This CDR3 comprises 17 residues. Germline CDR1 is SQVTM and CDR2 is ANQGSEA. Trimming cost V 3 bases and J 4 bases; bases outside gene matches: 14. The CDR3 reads CSVDPIAAGGLADTQYF. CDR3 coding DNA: TGCAGCGTTGACCCTATAGCGGCGGGAGGGTTGGCAGATACGCAGTATTTT.

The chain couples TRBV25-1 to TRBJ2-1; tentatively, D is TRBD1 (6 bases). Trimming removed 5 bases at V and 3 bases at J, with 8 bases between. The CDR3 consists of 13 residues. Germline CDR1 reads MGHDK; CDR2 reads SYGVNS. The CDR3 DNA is TGTGCCAGCAGTCCGGACAGCTACAATGAGCAGTTCTTC. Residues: CASSPDSYNEQFF.

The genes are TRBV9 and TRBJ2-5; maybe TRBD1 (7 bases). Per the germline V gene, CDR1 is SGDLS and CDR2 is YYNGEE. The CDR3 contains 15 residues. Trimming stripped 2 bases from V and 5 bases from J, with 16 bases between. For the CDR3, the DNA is TGTGCCAGCAGCGTGGGGGGACAGACCCAGGAGACCCAGTACTTC. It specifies CASSVGGQTQETQYF.

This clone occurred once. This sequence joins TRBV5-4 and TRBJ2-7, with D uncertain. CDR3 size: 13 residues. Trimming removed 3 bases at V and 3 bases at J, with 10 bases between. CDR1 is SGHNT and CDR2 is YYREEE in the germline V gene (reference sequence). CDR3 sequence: CASSYRENYEQYF. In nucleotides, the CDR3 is TGTGCCAGCAGCTACAGAGAAAACTACGAGCAGTACTTC. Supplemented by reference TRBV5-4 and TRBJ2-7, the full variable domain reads ETGVTQSPTHLIKTRGQQVTLRCSSQSGHNTVSWYQQALGQGPQFIFQYYREEENGRGNFPPRFSGLQFPNYSSELNVNALELDDSALYLCASSYRENYEQYFGPGTRLTVT.

CDR3 residues: CASSEALQVNTEAFF. CDR3 nucleotides: TGTGCCAGCAGTGAAGCGCTTCAGGTGAACACTGAAGCTTTCTTT. The chain couples TRBV6-1 to TRBJ1-1; D is undetermined. The CDR3 has 15 amino acids. Trimming took 0 bases from V and 0 from J, leaving 8 bases between them. Germline V gene sequence: CDR1 MNHNS, CDR2 SASEGT.

The CDR3 here is CASSLGVSGANVLTF. The CDR3 bases are TGTGCCAGCAGCTTGGGGGTCTCTGGGGCCAACGTCCTGACTTTC. The V gene is TRBV5-6, the J gene TRBJ2-6; D remains unclear. Germline CDR1 is SGHDT and CDR2 is YYEEEE. This CDR3 contains 15 residues. Trimming removed 0 bases from V and 0 bases from J, with 4 bases in between.

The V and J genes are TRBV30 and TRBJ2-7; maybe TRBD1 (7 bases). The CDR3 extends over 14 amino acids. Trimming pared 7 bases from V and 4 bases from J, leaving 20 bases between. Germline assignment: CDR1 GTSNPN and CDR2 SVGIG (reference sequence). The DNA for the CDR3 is TGTGCCTCCTTTCAGCAGGGGGGCGGTTACGAGCAGTACTTC. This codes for CASFQQGGGYEQYF.

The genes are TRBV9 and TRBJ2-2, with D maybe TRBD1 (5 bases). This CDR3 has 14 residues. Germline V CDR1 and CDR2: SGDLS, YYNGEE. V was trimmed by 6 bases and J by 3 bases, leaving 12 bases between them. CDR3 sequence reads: CASNPDSHTGELFF. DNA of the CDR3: TGTGCCAGCAATCCCGACAGCCACACCGGGGAGCTGTTTTTT.

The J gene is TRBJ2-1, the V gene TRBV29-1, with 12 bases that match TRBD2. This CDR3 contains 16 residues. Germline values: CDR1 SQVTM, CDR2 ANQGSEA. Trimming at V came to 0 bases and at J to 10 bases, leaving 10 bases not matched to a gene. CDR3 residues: CSVEDGPSGRAGEQFF. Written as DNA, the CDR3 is TGCAGCGTTGAAGATGGGCCTAGCGGGAGGGCCGGGGAGCAGTTCTTC.

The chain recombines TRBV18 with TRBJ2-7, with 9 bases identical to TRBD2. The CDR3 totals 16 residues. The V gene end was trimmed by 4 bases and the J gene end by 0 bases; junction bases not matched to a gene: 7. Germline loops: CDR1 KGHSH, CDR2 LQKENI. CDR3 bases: TGTGCCAGCTCACATATTAGCGGGAGAAACTCCTACGAGCAGTACTTC. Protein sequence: CASSHISGRNSYEQYF.

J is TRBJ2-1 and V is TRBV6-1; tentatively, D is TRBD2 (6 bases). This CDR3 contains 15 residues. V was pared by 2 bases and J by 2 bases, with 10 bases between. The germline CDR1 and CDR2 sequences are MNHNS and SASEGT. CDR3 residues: CASSEYAGTYNEQFF. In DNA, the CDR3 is TGTGCCAGCAGTGAATATGCGGGAACCTACAATGAGCAGTTCTTC.

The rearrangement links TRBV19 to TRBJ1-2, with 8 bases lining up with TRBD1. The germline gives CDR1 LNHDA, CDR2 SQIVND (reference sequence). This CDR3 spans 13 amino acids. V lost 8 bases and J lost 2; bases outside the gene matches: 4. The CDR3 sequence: CASFGQGNYGYTF. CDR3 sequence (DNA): TGTGCCAGTTTTGGACAGGGAAACTATGGCTACACCTTC.

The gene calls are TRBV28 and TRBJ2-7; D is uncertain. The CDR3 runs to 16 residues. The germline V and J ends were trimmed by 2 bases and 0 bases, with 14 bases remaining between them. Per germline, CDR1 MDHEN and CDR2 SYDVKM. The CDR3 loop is CASSLEGHQPSYEQYF. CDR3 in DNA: TGTGCCAGCAGTTTAGAAGGCCATCAACCCTCCTACGAGCAGTACTTC.

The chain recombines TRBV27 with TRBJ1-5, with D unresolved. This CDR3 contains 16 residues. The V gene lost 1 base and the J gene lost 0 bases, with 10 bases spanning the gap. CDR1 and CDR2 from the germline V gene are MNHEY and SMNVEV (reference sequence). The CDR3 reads CASSLFGLNSNQPQHF. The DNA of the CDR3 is TGTGCCAGCAGTTTATTTGGGCTGAATAGCAATCAGCCCCAGCATTTT.

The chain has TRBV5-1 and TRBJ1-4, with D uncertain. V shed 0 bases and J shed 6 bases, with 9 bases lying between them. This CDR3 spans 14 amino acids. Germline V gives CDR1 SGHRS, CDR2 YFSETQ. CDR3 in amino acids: CASSLGTSDEKLFF. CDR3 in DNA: TGCGCCAGCAGCTTGGGGACGTCGGATGAAAAACTGTTTTTT.

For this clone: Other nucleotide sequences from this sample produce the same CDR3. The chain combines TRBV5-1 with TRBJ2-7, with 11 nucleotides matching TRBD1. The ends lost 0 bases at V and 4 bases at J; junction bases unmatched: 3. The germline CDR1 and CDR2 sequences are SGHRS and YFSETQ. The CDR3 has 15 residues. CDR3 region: CASSLGDRGSYEQYF. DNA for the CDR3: TGCGCCAGCAGCTTGGGGGACAGGGGGTCGTACGAGCAGTACTTC.

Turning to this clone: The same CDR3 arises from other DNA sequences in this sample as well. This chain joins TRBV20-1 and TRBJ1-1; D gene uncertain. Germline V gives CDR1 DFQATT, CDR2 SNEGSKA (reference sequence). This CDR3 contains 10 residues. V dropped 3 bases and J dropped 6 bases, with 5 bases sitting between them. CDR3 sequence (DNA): TGCAGTGCTAGTAGGGCTGAAGCTTTCTTT. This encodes CSASRAEAFF.